Each of the 5 T cell receptor beta chains below was sequenced from the same sample in a study of cytomegalovirus exposure and HLA in healthy donors. The data were produced by immunoSEQ multiplex PCR, yet TCRdb's version contains in-frame clones alone and is incomplete. The table includes approximately 100,000 clones, almost 90% detected once. Input material: PBMCs. All receptors come from a woman between 18 and 30 years old in good health and CMV-seronegative.

The CDR3 sequence: CASSTATSGPLGGVSTF. CDR3 coding DNA: TGTGCCAGTAGTACCGCTACATCGGGACCTCTCGGAGGGGTTAGCACCTTC. The gene calls are TRBV19 and TRBJ1-2; tentatively, D is TRBD1 (5 bases). V shed 4 bases and J shed 13 bases, with 31 bases lying between them. This CDR3 comprises 17 residues. From germline, CDR1 is LNHDA and CDR2 SQIVND (reference sequence).

The rearrangement links TRBV7-2 to TRBJ1-1; possible D gene TRBD1, 5 bases. There are 14 residues in the CDR3. The V end lost 2 bases, the J end lost 6 bases, and 13 bases lay between the germline ends. Looked up from germline, CDR1 is SGHTA and CDR2 is FQGNSA. This CDR3 is CASSLRSRVAEAFF. The CDR3 DNA is TGTGCCAGCAGCTTAAGGTCCAGGGTGGCTGAAGCTTTCTTT.

This clone was recorded only once. In nucleotides, the CDR3 is TGTGCCACCAGCAGAGATATGGCGGGGGGGCCCACCGGGGAGCTGTTTTTT. It yields the protein CATSRDMAGGPTGELFF. The rearrangement joins TRBV15 to TRBJ2-2; 9 nucleotides agree with TRBD2. J was trimmed by 4 bases and V by 0 bases; bases with no gene match: 6. Germline-derived CDR1 and CDR2 are LNHNV and YYDKDF (reference sequence). The CDR3 totals 17 residues.

V and J are TRBV29-1 and TRBJ1-2; 10 positions match TRBD1. Germline trimming cut 8 bases from V and 5 bases from J; bases unmatched to any gene: 8. CDR1 is SQVTM, CDR2 ANQGSEA, per germline. The CDR3 loop spans 13 amino acids. In nucleotides, the CDR3 is TGCAGCTATTCGGGACAGGGGTCTTATGGCTACACCTTC. Residues: CSYSGQGSYGYTF.

This clone was seen a handful of times. The chain joins TRBV6-5 to TRBJ2-7, with TRBD2 as a possible D gene (6 bases). Germline V CDR1 and CDR2: MNHEY, SVGAGI. The CDR3 is made up of 14 amino acids. V shed 2 bases and J shed 0 bases, with 8 bases lying between them. CDR3 sequence (DNA): TGTGCCAGCAGTTACCAGCGGGCCTCCTACGAGCAGTACTTC. It codes for CASSYQRASYEQYF.